These T cell receptor beta chains were read from a single sample in a study of CD8 T cells in Susac syndrome. TCRdb re-analysed the immunoSEQ multiplex PCR reads in MiXCR, keeping a single row per CDR3 protein. Among about 110,000 distinct CDR3 sequences listed, about 96% were seen once. Sequencing used CD4+ T cells from PBMCs. All receptors derive from a human donor in good health. CDR3s include the opening cysteine and the closing phenylalanine or tryptophan.

J gene,V gene,CDR3 protein
TRBJ2-7,TRBV15,CATSGLAGVSEQYF
TRBJ2-2,TRBV5-4,CASIPNRGTGELFF
TRBJ2-7,TRBV5-1,CASSSTSGSYEQYF
TRBJ2-2,TRBV3-1,CASSLLGPTGELFF
TRBJ1-3,TRBV30,CAWSDSRGNTIYF
TRBJ1-1,TRBV29-1,CSVGQDYMNTEAFF
TRBJ2-4,TRBV30,CAWSFRGTGSLGAKNIQYF
TRBJ1-1,TRBV5-4,CASSPSGVGGTEAFF
TRBJ1-2,TRBV29-1,CSVVLGYGYGYTF
TRBJ2-5,TRBV23-1,CASNGKTQYF
TRBJ2-7,TRBV5-1,CASSLWTGLSYEQYF
TRBJ1-2,TRBV30,CATGDFNYGYTF
TRBJ2-3,TRBV18,CASSPLGTGSPGSDTQYF
TRBJ1-3,TRBV10-3,CATGVLGNTIYF
TRBJ2-3,TRBV9,CASSVEGDTQYF
TRBJ1-1,TRBV9,CASSFGQSTEAFF
TRBJ2-5,TRBV20-1,CSASGTSGWQETQYF
TRBJ2-7,TRBV6-5,CASSYSRGPEQYF
TRBJ1-1,TRBV20-1,CSAKTGSTEAFF
TRBJ1-1,TRBV30,CAWSLPGQGNLEAFF
TRBJ2-2,TRBV3-1,CASSLLRGSGGTGELFF
TRBJ1-2,TRBV23-1,CASSQSGDRALINYGYTF
TRBJ2-1,TRBV27,CASSLSGRINEQFF
TRBJ1-2,TRBV2,CASSPRTGNFYGYTF
TRBJ2-3,TRBV20-1,CSARRQFTDTQYF
TRBJ2-7,TRBV7-6,CASSPQGGLSYEQYF
TRBJ2-7,TRBV12-3/TRBV12-4,CASSLDSSYEQYF
TRBJ2-5,TRBV7-9,CASSLAREETQYF
TRBJ2-3,TRBV3-1,CASSQAGGRADTQYF
TRBJ2-7,TRBV19,CASSRSLGGGVGYEQYF
TRBJ2-1,TRBV15,CATSGRLAGAYNEQFF
TRBJ1-2,TRBV29-1,CSVIQGNYGYTF
TRBJ2-7,TRBV5-1,CASSLTGAESYEQYF
TRBJ1-6,TRBV6-5,CASSYWRMGSPLHF
TRBJ1-6,TRBV7-2,CATKTGGEYNSPLHF
TRBJ1-1,TRBV13,CASSPRRGMANTEAFF
TRBJ2-3,TRBV7-3,CASSFGTDTQYF
TRBJ2-3,TRBV6-6,CASSDRKRTDTQYF
TRBJ2-1,TRBV6-5,CASTELGRVYLF
TRBJ2-1,TRBV6-2/TRBV6-3,CASSYSAPRDEQFF
TRBJ2-7,TRBV29-1,CSVRGDGYEQYF
TRBJ2-3,TRBV20-1,CSVADPGGPRPDTQYF
TRBJ2-2,TRBV2,CASRADYTGELFF
TRBJ1-2,TRBV15,CATSEQNYGYTF
TRBJ1-2,TRBV2,CASKPGTDYGYTF
TRBJ2-2,TRBV6-1,CASSEEMAGELFF
TRBJ2-1,TRBV6-5,CASSYSDPAGARNEQFF
TRBJ2-3,TRBV12-3/TRBV12-4,CASRRRDTQYF
TRBJ2-1,TRBV3-1,CASSQNAPRAVSYNEQFF
TRBJ2-3,TRBV5-4,CASSLRASNSDTQYF